The 21 T cell receptor beta chains presented below share a single source sample, sequenced in a study of T cells in lung cancer brain metastases (dated by TCRdb to 2017 to 2018). Library preparation was by the immunoSEQ multiplex PCR assay. TCRdb limited this immuneACCESS table to in-frame rearrangements with V and J called. A share of clones is missing; checked studies link under half to unresolved V genes, and the rest is unexplained. The sample table shows roughly 5,000 clones, and about 88% are seen once. The top ten clonotypes cover around 6% of the sample. The sample consisted of tumor tissue from the primary lung tumor. The sample's cell subset or site label is to be understood as: primary lung cancer lesion. Every receptor here comes from a woman between 45 and 60 years old with non-small cell lung cancer.

This rearrangement joins TRBV30 to TRBJ1-5; possible D gene TRBD1, 5 bases. The V and J ends lost 1 base and 4 bases respectively, with 8 bases between them. CDR1 is GTSNPN, CDR2 SVGIG, per germline (reference sequence). The CDR3 is 13 amino acids. This CDR3 reads CAWSGGGNQPQHF. Written as DNA, the CDR3 is TGTGCCTGGAGTGGCGGGGGGAATCAGCCCCAGCATTTT.

The chain carries TRBV4-1 and TRBJ1-2, with D tentatively TRBD1 (6 bases). The CDR3 has 14 amino acids. The V and J ends lost 3 bases and 8 bases respectively, with 16 bases between them. CDR1 MGHRA and CDR2 YSYEKL come from the germline V gene. The CDR3 DNA sequence: TGCGCCAGCAGCCAGCGGGCAGGGGAGAGGGGCTACACCTTC. It encodes CASSQRAGERGYTF.

This sequence joins TRBV9 and TRBJ2-3; the match to TRBD2 covers 9 bases. Per germline, CDR1 SGDLS and CDR2 YYNGEE. J lost 1 base, V lost 5 bases, and 8 bases had no gene match. The CDR3 extends over 16 amino acids. The CDR3 DNA sequence: TGTGCCAGCAGTCACCTGGGACTAGCAGGCACAGATACGCAGTATTTT. It specifies CASSHLGLAGTDTQYF.

The J gene is TRBJ1-4, the V gene TRBV27, with 10 bases aligning to TRBD1. V lost 5 bases and J lost 2; bases outside the gene matches: 14. Germline V gene lookup returns CDR1 MNHEY and CDR2 SMNVEV (reference sequence). This CDR3 has 19 residues. CDR3 loop: CASSTKAWTGGSTNEKLFF. CDR3 sequence (DNA): TGTGCCAGCAGTACAAAGGCTTGGACAGGGGGATCTACTAATGAAAAACTGTTTTTT. Based on the CDR3 plus reference TRBV27 and TRBJ1-4, the full variable domain is EAQVTQNPRYLITVTGKKLTVTCSQNMNHEYMSWYRQDPGLGLRQIYYSMNVEVTDKGDVPEGYKVSRKEKRNFPLILESPSPNQTSLYFCASSTKAWTGGSTNEKLFFGSGTQLSVL.

The V and J genes are TRBV9 and TRBJ2-3; 12 bases are shared with TRBD2. CDR1 SGDLS and CDR2 YYNGEE come from the germline V gene. After removal of 0 bases from V and 4 bases from J, the junction contained 6 bases not matched to a gene. CDR3 length: 17 residues. The CDR3 nucleotides are TGTGCCAGCAGCGTAGGACCTAGCGGGAGGGCCGCAGATACGCAGTATTTT. Protein sequence: CASSVGPSGRAADTQYF.

The chain employs TRBV30 and TRBJ1-2; weak D call: TRBD1 (5 bases). Germline loops: CDR1 GTSNPN, CDR2 SVGIG (reference sequence). The CDR3 extends over 15 amino acids. Trimming took off 0 bases at V and 6 bases at J, with 17 bases between the two ends. The DNA for the CDR3 is TGTGCCTGGAGTGTGGTGGCAGGGAACTTGGATGGCTACACCTTC. This translates into CAWSVVAGNLDGYTF. Variable domain in full (rest from reference TRBV30 and TRBJ1-2): SQTIHQWPATLVQPVGSPLSLECTVEGTSNPNLYWYRQAAGRGLQLLFYSVGIGQISSEVPQNLSASRPQDRQFILSSKKLLLSDSGFYLCAWSVVAGNLDGYTFGSGTRLTVV.

The CDR3 sequence: CASSYGAGPYNEQFF. CDR3 nucleotide sequence: TGTGCCAGCAGTTACGGGGCGGGGCCCTACAATGAGCAGTTCTTC. The rearrangement joins TRBV6-5 to TRBJ2-1; perhaps TRBD2 as D (6 bases). The length of the CDR3 is 15 residues. Germline-derived CDR1 and CDR2 are MNHEY and SVGAGI. Trimming took 2 bases from V and 2 from J, leaving 10 bases between them.

The V call is TRBV5-1, the J call TRBJ2-5; 8 bases are a match to TRBD1. The CDR3 has 13 amino acids. With 5 bases clipped from V and 4 bases from J, the junction kept 4 bases outside the gene matches. Germline assignment: CDR1 SGHRS and CDR2 YFSETQ. CDR3 residues: CASSLDRGETQYF. The CDR3 region has the DNA TGCGCCAGCAGTTTAGACAGGGGAGAGACCCAGTACTTC.

The chain recombines TRBV18 with TRBJ1-4; D unclear. The germline V gene has CDR1 KGHSH and CDR2 LQKENI. CDR3 length: 13 residues. Trimming pared 2 bases from V and 8 bases from J, leaving 9 bases between. CDR3 nucleotides: TGTGCCAGCTCACCAGGGTCGGAAGAAAAACTGTTTTTT. Translation: CASSPGSEEKLFF.

CDR3 bases: TGTGCCAGCAGCGTAGACAGCAACGCCAATGAGCAGTTCTTC. Translated: CASSVDSNANEQFF. The chain is built from TRBV9 and TRBJ2-1; the D is unclear. Looked up from germline, CDR1 is SGDLS and CDR2 is YYNGEE. The CDR3 covers 14 residues. Between the trimmed V and J ends, which lost 0 bases and 6 bases, there was a span of 10 bases.

Details on this clone: The junction departs from the called germline gene at one end, perhaps through a read error. The same CDR3 can be traced to other DNA sequences in this sample. In DNA form, the CDR3 reads TGTGCCAGCAGCTTAGTAAGGGATCAGGTGAGCTCCTACAATGAACAGTTCTTC. Amino acids: CASSLVRDQVSSYNEQFF. The chain links TRBV11-2 to TRBJ2-1; no definite D call. Per the germline V gene, CDR1 is SGHAT and CDR2 is FQNNGV. This CDR3 spans 18 amino acids.

The rearrangement links TRBV28 to TRBJ2-3; 8 bases fit TRBD1. CDR3 length: 18 residues. With V trimmed by 6 bases and J by 0 bases, 14 bases remained unmatched. CDR1 MDHEN and CDR2 SYDVKM come from the germline V gene. CDR3 sequence reads: CASSESTSGTGSTDTQYF. The CDR3 DNA sequence: TGTGCCAGCAGCGAATCCACCTCCGGGACAGGTAGCACAGATACGCAGTATTTT.

The genes are TRBV16 and TRBJ1-5; D remains ambiguous. In germline, CDR1 is KGHSY, CDR2 FQNENV. V was pared by 4 bases and J by 7 bases, with 11 bases between. CDR3 length: 13 amino acids. The CDR3 loop is CASSPPGGQPQHF. In DNA, the CDR3 is TGTGCCAGCAGCCCCCCGGGTGGCCAGCCCCAGCATTTT.

V usage is TRBV15 and J usage is TRBJ2-3; 7 nucleotides line up with TRBD2. Germline CDR1 LNHNV, CDR2 YYDKDF (reference sequence). Losses at the gene ends were 1 base for V and 2 bases for J; bases not matched to a gene: 9. The CDR3 extends over 17 amino acids. The CDR3 DNA reads as TGTGCCACCAGCAGAGTTCCCCGGACTAGTTACACAGATACGCAGTATTTT. It codes for CATSRVPRTSYTDTQYF.

This clone was picked up a small number of times. This chain connects TRBV5-1 to TRBJ2-5; D is possibly TRBD2 (6 bases). Trimming shortened V by 7 bases and J by 1 base, and 14 bases separated the two germline ends. Germline V gene sequence: CDR1 SGHRS, CDR2 YFSETQ. This CDR3 is built from 14 residues. The CDR3 sequence is CASGEAGFQETQYF. The CDR3, as DNA: TGCGCCAGCGGGGAGGCGGGCTTCCAAGAGACCCAGTACTTC.

V and J are TRBV5-1 and TRBJ2-7; D possibly corresponds to TRBD1 (6 bases). In germline, CDR1 is SGHRS, CDR2 YFSETQ. The length of the CDR3 is 13 residues. V was pared by 4 bases and J by 2 bases, with 10 bases between. The CDR3 DNA is TGCGCCAGCAGCCCTACAGGGACCTACGAGCAGTACTTC. Its protein is CASSPTGTYEQYF.

This clone is labeled large. The chain uses TRBV5-6 and TRBJ1-4; no definite D call. The length of the CDR3 is 11 residues. Trimming pared 0 bases from V and 8 bases from J, leaving 2 bases between. The germline gives CDR1 SGHDT, CDR2 YYEEEE. The CDR3 DNA follows: TGTGCCAGCAGCTTGGGGGAAAAACTGTTTTTT. Protein: CASSLGEKLFF.

The gene calls are TRBV6-1 and TRBJ2-7, with unresolved D. The germline V and J ends were trimmed by 4 bases and 4 bases, with 8 bases remaining between them. Germline V gene sequence: CDR1 MNHNS, CDR2 SASEGT. The CDR3 length is 12 residues. CDR3 nucleotides: TGTGCCAGCAGTGCCTTCATGTACGAGCAGTACTTC. It specifies CASSAFMYEQYF.

The V call is TRBV29-1, the J call TRBJ1-5; 7 bases line up with TRBD1. The CDR3 length is 12 residues. The ends lost 4 bases at V and 5 bases at J; junction bases unmatched: 2. Germline V lookup: CDR1 SQVTM, CDR2 ANQGSEA. The CDR3: CSVVTGDQPQHF. Written as DNA, the CDR3 is TGCAGCGTTGTAACAGGGGATCAGCCCCAGCATTTT.

The chain has TRBV19 and TRBJ2-3; 7 positions agree with TRBD1. This CDR3 spans 14 amino acids. Germline CDR1 reads LNHDA; CDR2 reads SQIVND (reference sequence). V lost 4 bases to trimming and J lost 6 bases; unmatched junction nucleotides: 7. CDR3 protein: CASSTYRGQDTQYF. In DNA form, the CDR3 reads TGTGCCAGTAGTACCTACAGGGGTCAGGATACGCAGTATTTT.

The chain uses TRBV2 and TRBJ2-5; TRBD2 is a possible D gene (6 bases). From germline, CDR1 is SNHLY and CDR2 FYNNEI. V shed 6 bases and J shed 2 bases, with 19 bases lying between them. This CDR3 comprises 16 residues. Here the CDR3 DNA reads TGTGCCAGCAGGATGCGGATCCGGGACTCACAAGAGACCCAGTACTTC. Translation gives CASRMRIRDSQETQYF.